Following are 3 T cell receptor beta chains from one sample sequenced in a study of cytomegalovirus exposure and HLA in healthy donors. PCR was performed using 60 Vbeta and 13 Jbeta primers. Here immunoSEQ multiplex PCR was the method, and the copy in TCRdb shows in-frame clones only, minus some. The table gives more than 110,000 clones; the top ten clones make up 2% to 3% of it. Sequencing was done on a sample of PBMCs. These TCRs come from a man in his forties in good health and CMV-seronegative.

The chain is built from TRBV4-2 and TRBJ2-4; 9 bases line up with TRBD2. CDR1 and CDR2 from the germline V gene are LGHNA and YNFKEQ. CDR3 size: 15 residues. V lost 5 bases, J lost 10 bases, and 12 bases stayed unmatched. CDR3 nucleotides: TGTGCCAGCAGCTTGCGGCGGGGGGGCCTGGGGATTCAGTACTTC. This codes for CASSLRRGGLGIQYF.

V gene TRBV13 combines with J gene TRBJ2-1, with a possible D match to TRBD1 (6 bases). Trimming left V 5 bases short and J 7 bases short, with 18 bases between. The CDR3 extends over 15 amino acids. Germline values: CDR1 PRHDT, CDR2 FYEKMQ (reference sequence). CDR3 in DNA: TGTGCCAGCAGCGAGCGCCGCTATCAGGGGAATGAGCAGTTCTTC. The encoded protein is CASSERRYQGNEQFF.

The J gene is TRBJ2-3, the V gene TRBV2, with D unclear. The CDR3 sequence is 14 residues long. Germline-derived CDR1 and CDR2 are SNHLY and FYNNEI. The V and J ends lost 6 bases and 0 bases respectively, with 10 bases between them. CDR3 DNA: TGTGCCAGCAGCCCCTTTCTAAGCACAGATACGCAGTATTTT. It translates to CASSPFLSTDTQYF.